The 3 T cell receptor beta chains presented below share a single source sample, sequenced in a study of blood T cell repertoires in COVID-19. Some clones are missing from TCRdb's copy, which holds only in-frame ones; the method was immunoSEQ multiplex PCR. The profile shows around 230,000 clones, around 86% of them singletons. The material sequenced was PBMCs or T cells enriched from blood (not recorded which). Receptors originate from a woman in her thirties or forties with acute COVID-19.

The CDR3, as DNA: TGTGCCAGCGGGGGTAGGGGCGGCTACACCTTC. It is translated as CASGGRGGYTF. The chain employs TRBV19 and TRBJ1-2, with a weak D call TRBD1 (5 bases). CDR3 length equals 11 residues. Germline CDR1 is LNHDA and CDR2 is SQIVND (reference sequence). Trimming removed 9 bases at V and 8 bases at J, with 13 bases between.

The chain joins TRBV7-9 to TRBJ1-1; the match to TRBD1 covers 8 bases. CDR3 length: 17 amino acids. Looked up from germline, CDR1 is SEHNR and CDR2 is FQNEAQ (reference sequence). V was clipped by 4 bases and J by 2 bases; unmatched bases: 12. The CDR3 protein is CASSSTGAHEFNTEAFF. Written as DNA, the CDR3 is TGTGCCAGCAGCTCGACAGGGGCTCACGAATTTAACACTGAAGCTTTCTTT.

The table lists this clone with a count of one. V usage is TRBV19 and J usage is TRBJ1-2; possible D gene TRBD1, 6 bases. This CDR3 region has 13 residues. V was shortened by 6 bases and J by 4 bases, with 12 bases between the two germline ends. Per the germline V gene, CDR1 is LNHDA and CDR2 is SQIVND (reference sequence). CDR3 coding DNA: TGTGCCAGTAGGGACAGAGGGCCCTATGGCTACACCTTC. It translates to CASRDRGPYGYTF.